Reported below is one TCR beta chain. TCRdb re-called the 5' RACE reads with MiXCR, one entry per CDR3 protein. The sample shows approximately 280,000 distinct CDR3 sequences, 8% to 9% of them seen only once. The CDR3 covers 14 residues. The germline V gene has CDR1 MNHEY and CDR2 SVGAGI. V lost 0 bases and J 0 bases, leaving 5 bases between the germline ends. The data originate from a study of identical twins. These data were also reused for a study on yellow fever vaccine responses in identical twins.

The chain has TRBV6-5 and TRBJ1-2, with D hard to call. Specimen: memory (CD45RO+) T cells sorted from blood. The source of this sequence is a young woman in good health. CDR3 loop: CASSYSTTNYGYTF. The CDR3 DNA reads as TGTGCCAGCAGTTACTCGACAACTAACTATGGCTACACCTTC.